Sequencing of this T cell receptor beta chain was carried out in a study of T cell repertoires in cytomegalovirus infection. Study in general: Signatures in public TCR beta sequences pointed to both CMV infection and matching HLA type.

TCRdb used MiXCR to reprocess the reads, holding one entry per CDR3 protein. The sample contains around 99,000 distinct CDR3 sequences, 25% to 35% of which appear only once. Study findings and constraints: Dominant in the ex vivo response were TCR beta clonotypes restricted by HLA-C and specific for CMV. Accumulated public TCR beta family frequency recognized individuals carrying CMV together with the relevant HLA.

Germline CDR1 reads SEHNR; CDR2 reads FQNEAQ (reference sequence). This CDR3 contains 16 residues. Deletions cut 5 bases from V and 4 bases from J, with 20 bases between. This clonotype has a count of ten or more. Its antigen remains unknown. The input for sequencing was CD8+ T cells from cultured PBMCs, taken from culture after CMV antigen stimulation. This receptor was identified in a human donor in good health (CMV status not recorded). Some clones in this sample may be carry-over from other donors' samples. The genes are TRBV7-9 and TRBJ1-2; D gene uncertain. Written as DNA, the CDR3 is TGTGCCAGCAGCCCCCGGGAGAGAAAGAAAGGCTATGGCTACACCTTC. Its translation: CASSPRERKKGYGYTF.